A selection of T cell receptor beta chains follows, all from one sample in a study of shared clonotypes between healthy human individuals. Data came from immunoSEQ multiplex PCR; TCRdb stores just in-frame clones and leaves some out. The sample comprises a few hundred thousand clones, approximately 97% of which are singletons, and approximately 0.057% rests with the top ten. The source material was naive CD4+ T cells sorted from blood. The receptors shown here come from a woman in her 30s in good health. CDR3s include the opening cysteine and the closing phenylalanine or tryptophan. The order of the fields is J gene, V gene, D gene, clone size, CDR3 DNA, CDR3 protein. A D gene is named only where the DNA matches it firmly. Rows give clone size only sometimes, using once, few, many, or a class for an expanded clone.

j_call: TRBJ1-5
v_call: TRBV19
d_call: .
clone_size: once
cdr3_nt: TGTGCCAGTAGTATAGCGGATAGCAATCAGCCCCAGCATTTT
cdr3_aa: CASSIADSNQPQHF

j_call: TRBJ2-7
v_call: TRBV4-1
d_call: .
clone_size: .
cdr3_nt: TGCGCCAGCAGCCAACGCCGCGCAGCCTCCTACGAGCAGTACTTC
cdr3_aa: CASSQRRAASYEQYF

j_call: TRBJ2-2
v_call: TRBV9
d_call: TRBD2
clone_size: .
cdr3_nt: TGTGCCAGCAGCTCATTAGCGGGAGTGGGTACCGGGGAGCTGTTTTTT
cdr3_aa: CASSSLAGVGTGELFF

j_call: TRBJ2-5
v_call: TRBV5-4
d_call: .
clone_size: .
cdr3_nt: TGTGCCAGCAGTCAGGACCGGAAAGAGACCCAGTACTTC
cdr3_aa: CASSQDRKETQYF

j_call: TRBJ1-1
v_call: TRBV29-1
d_call: .
clone_size: .
cdr3_nt: TGCAGCGTTGTTCGGGGCCCGGGCACTGAAGCTTTCTTT
cdr3_aa: CSVVRGPGTEAFF

j_call: TRBJ1-2
v_call: TRBV7-9
d_call: TRBD1
clone_size: .
cdr3_nt: TGTGCCAGCAGCCGGGACAGCTCTCACTATGGCTACACCTTC
cdr3_aa: CASSRDSSHYGYTF

j_call: TRBJ2-5
v_call: TRBV6-5
d_call: .
clone_size: .
cdr3_nt: TGTGCCAGCAGTTACTTAAGTGGACAGTCAAAGACCCAGTACTTC
cdr3_aa: CASSYLSGQSKTQYF

j_call: TRBJ2-2
v_call: TRBV27
d_call: .
clone_size: .
cdr3_nt: TGTGCCAGCACAAGGGAATTGAACACCGGGGAGCTGTTTTTT
cdr3_aa: CASTRELNTGELFF

j_call: TRBJ2-2
v_call: TRBV28
d_call: .
clone_size: .
cdr3_nt: TGTGCCAGCAGTTTACCGGACACCGGGGAGCTGTTTTTT
cdr3_aa: CASSLPDTGELFF

j_call: TRBJ1-2
v_call: TRBV28
d_call: .
clone_size: .
cdr3_nt: TGTGCCAGCAGCCTAGGGGGGCACTATGGCTACACCTTC
cdr3_aa: CASSLGGHYGYTF

j_call: TRBJ2-2
v_call: TRBV9
d_call: TRBD1
clone_size: .
cdr3_nt: TGTGCCAGCAGCGCCCGACAGGGGAGGATTGCCGGGGAGCTGTTTTTT
cdr3_aa: CASSARQGRIAGELFF

j_call: TRBJ2-1
v_call: TRBV7-8
d_call: TRBD1
clone_size: .
cdr3_nt: TGTGCCAGCAGCCCGAGAAGGACAGGTAGGCGAACGATTGAGCAGTTCTTC
cdr3_aa: CASSPRRTGRRTIEQFF

j_call: TRBJ2-1
v_call: TRBV28
d_call: .
clone_size: .
cdr3_nt: TGTGCCAGCATATACGGGAGCCCCCCCCGGTATGAGCAGTTCTTC
cdr3_aa: CASIYGSPPRYEQFF

j_call: TRBJ1-1
v_call: TRBV4-1
d_call: TRBD1
clone_size: .
cdr3_nt: TGCGCCAGCAGCTTTCGACCGACAGGGACGAACACTGAAGCTTTCTTT
cdr3_aa: CASSFRPTGTNTEAFF

j_call: TRBJ1-2
v_call: TRBV29-1
d_call: .
clone_size: .
cdr3_nt: TGCAGCGTTGAATCGGGCTCAGGGGACTATGGCTACACCTTC
cdr3_aa: CSVESGSGDYGYTF

j_call: TRBJ1-1
v_call: TRBV13
d_call: .
clone_size: .
cdr3_nt: TGTGCCAGCAGCTTAGGGGCAACTGTTTTAAGCACTGAAGCTTTCTTT
cdr3_aa: CASSLGATVLSTEAFF

j_call: TRBJ2-1
v_call: TRBV6-1
d_call: .
clone_size: .
cdr3_nt: TGTGCCAGCAGTGAATTCAGGCTATCCTACAATGAGCAGTTCTTC
cdr3_aa: CASSEFRLSYNEQFF